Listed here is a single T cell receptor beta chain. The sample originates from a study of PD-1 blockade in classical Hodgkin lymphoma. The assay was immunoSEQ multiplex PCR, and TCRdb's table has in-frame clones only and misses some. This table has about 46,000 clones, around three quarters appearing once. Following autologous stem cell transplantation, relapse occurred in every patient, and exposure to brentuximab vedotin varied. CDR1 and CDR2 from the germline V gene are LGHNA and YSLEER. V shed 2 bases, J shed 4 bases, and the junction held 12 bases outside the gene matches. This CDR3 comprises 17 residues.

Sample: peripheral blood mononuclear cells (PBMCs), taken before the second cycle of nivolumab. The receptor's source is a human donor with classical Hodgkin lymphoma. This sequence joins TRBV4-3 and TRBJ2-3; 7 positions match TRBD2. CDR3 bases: TGCGCCAGCAGCCAAAGGGAGACTAGCATGGTCGCAGATACGCAGTATTTT. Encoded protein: CASSQRETSMVADTQYF.